This T cell receptor (beta chain) came from a study of tumor and adjacent non-tumor tissue in lung cancer. TCRbeta libraries were built with three rounds of nested PCR, modified from ARM-PCR. MiXCR, applied by TCRdb to the multiplex PCR reads, yields one record per CDR3 protein. Among around 74,000 distinct CDR3 sequences listed, roughly 75% were seen once. No cell sorting was done before RNA was extracted from the tissue. The normal lung tissue was taken more than 3 cm from the tumor edge. This clonotype was seen only a few times. A much larger clone differs from this one at a single base, so this may be a read error. This clonotype was obtained from a woman aged 50 to 60 with non-small cell lung cancer. What was sequenced was distant non-tumor lung tissue.

The CDR3 protein is CASSQSGSDYNEQFF. The CDR3 region has the DNA TGTGCCAGCAGTCAATCAGGGTCGGACTACAATGAGCAGTTCTTC. The genes are TRBV6-1 and TRBJ2-1; D may be TRBD1 (5 bases). V lost 5 bases to trimming and J lost 3 bases, with 14 bases between them. The CDR3 runs 15 residues. Germline CDR1 and CDR2: MNHNS and SASEGT.